This is a list of T cell receptor beta chains from one sample in a study of cytomegalovirus exposure and HLA in healthy donors. Profiling relied on immunoSEQ multiplex PCR, and the TCRdb table lists in-frame clones only, not all of them. The data show 150,000 to 160,000 clones, over 75% seen once. What was sequenced was PBMCs. The source of these receptors is a woman aged 40 to 50 in good health and CMV-seropositive. Each CDR3 is given with its conserved first and last residue. Each record gives: V gene, J gene, CDR3 protein.

v_gene: TRBV4-1
j_gene: TRBJ2-3
CDR3aa: CASSQGTSGRTDTQYF

v_gene: TRBV28
j_gene: TRBJ1-5
CDR3aa: CASSPGLSSPQHF

v_gene: TRBV29-1
j_gene: TRBJ2-1
CDR3aa: CSVGVEQFF

v_gene: TRBV6-1
j_gene: TRBJ1-5
CDR3aa: CASSGDRGVNQPQHF

v_gene: TRBV5-1
j_gene: TRBJ2-5
CDR3aa: CASSLDRGRQTQYF

v_gene: TRBV29-1
j_gene: TRBJ2-3
CDR3aa: CSVLREGRSTDTQYF

v_gene: TRBV9
j_gene: TRBJ1-4
CDR3aa: CASSVGGGLNEKLFF

v_gene: TRBV2
j_gene: TRBJ2-3
CDR3aa: CASRVRGLIDTQYF

v_gene: TRBV11-3
j_gene: TRBJ2-7
CDR3aa: CASSLMAGGFYEQYF

v_gene: TRBV15
j_gene: TRBJ1-5
CDR3aa: CATSRDRSNQPQHF

v_gene: TRBV19
j_gene: TRBJ2-1
CDR3aa: CASSIGAGVGLEQFF

v_gene: TRBV28
j_gene: TRBJ2-5
CDR3aa: CASSQYSGRARETQYF

v_gene: TRBV4-1
j_gene: TRBJ2-3
CDR3aa: CASSQTQRDTFSTDTQYF

v_gene: TRBV5-4
j_gene: TRBJ2-1
CDR3aa: CASSLTLLAGDYNEQFF

v_gene: TRBV10-3
j_gene: TRBJ2-1
CDR3aa: CAIVRHPGLADNEQFF

v_gene: TRBV19
j_gene: TRBJ2-3
CDR3aa: CASSIGPGAGTDTQYF

v_gene: TRBV7-9
j_gene: TRBJ1-1
CDR3aa: CASSFWGGGDKNTEAFF

v_gene: TRBV6-5
j_gene: TRBJ1-1
CDR3aa: CASRRGQGSTEAFF

v_gene: TRBV6-1
j_gene: TRBJ2-7
CDR3aa: CASSEARGPSEQYF

v_gene: TRBV19
j_gene: TRBJ2-7
CDR3aa: CASRSAGAAHEQYF

v_gene: TRBV11-3
j_gene: TRBJ2-7
CDR3aa: CASSSGEYEQYF

v_gene: TRBV5-4
j_gene: TRBJ1-2
CDR3aa: CASSEGTVQANYGYTF

v_gene: TRBV5-1
j_gene: TRBJ1-3
CDR3aa: CASSLGGAWGNTIYF

v_gene: TRBV4-2
j_gene: TRBJ2-3
CDR3aa: CASSQDYAEADTQYF

v_gene: TRBV11-2
j_gene: TRBJ1-1
CDR3aa: CASSRLGRDTEAFF